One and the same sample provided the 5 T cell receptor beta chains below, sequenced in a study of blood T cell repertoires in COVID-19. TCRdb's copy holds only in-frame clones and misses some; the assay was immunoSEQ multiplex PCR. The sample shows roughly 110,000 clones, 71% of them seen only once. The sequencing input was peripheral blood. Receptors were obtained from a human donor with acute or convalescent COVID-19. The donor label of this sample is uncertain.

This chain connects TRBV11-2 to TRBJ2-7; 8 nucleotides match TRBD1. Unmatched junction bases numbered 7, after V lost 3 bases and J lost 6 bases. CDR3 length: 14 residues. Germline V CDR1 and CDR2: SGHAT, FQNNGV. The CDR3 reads CASSFRTGQLEQYF. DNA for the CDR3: TGTGCCAGCAGCTTTAGGACAGGGCAACTCGAGCAGTACTTC.

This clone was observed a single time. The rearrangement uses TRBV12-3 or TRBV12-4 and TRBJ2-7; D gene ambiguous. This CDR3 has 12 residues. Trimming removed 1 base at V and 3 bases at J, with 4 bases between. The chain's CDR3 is CASSLVSYEQYF. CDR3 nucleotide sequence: TGTGCCAGCAGTTTAGTCAGCTACGAGCAGTACTTC.

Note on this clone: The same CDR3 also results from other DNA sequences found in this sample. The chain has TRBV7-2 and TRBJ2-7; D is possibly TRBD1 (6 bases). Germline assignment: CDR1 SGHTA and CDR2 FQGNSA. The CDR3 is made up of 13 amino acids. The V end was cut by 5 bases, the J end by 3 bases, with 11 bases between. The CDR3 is CASSPRTDYEQYV. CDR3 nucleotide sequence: TGTGCCAGCAGCCCGAGGACAGACTACGAGCAGTACGTC.

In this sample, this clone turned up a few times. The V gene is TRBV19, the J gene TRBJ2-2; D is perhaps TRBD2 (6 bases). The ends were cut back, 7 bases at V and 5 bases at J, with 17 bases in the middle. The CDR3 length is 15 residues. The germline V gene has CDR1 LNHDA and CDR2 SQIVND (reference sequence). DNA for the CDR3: TGTGCCAGTACCCCCCGGCAGGGAGGAACCGGGGAGCTGTTTTTT. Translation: CASTPRQGGTGELFF.

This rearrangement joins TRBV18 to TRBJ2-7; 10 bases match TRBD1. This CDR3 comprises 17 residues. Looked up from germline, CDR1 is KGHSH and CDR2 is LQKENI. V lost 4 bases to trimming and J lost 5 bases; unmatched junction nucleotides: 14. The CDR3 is CASSLIAIRDRGHEQYF. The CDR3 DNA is TGTGCCAGCTCACTCATCGCTATCCGGGACAGGGGTCACGAGCAGTACTTC.